This TCR beta chain was recovered during a study of regulatory T cells in long-lasting Graves disease. CDR3 size: 12 residues. The germline V and J ends were trimmed by 0 bases and 12 bases, with 13 bases remaining between them. CDR1 and CDR2 from the germline V gene are GTSNPN and SVGIG (reference sequence). According to the study, TCR beta libraries were built with iRepertoire HTBI primers and CDR3-region Arm-PCR. TCRdb reprocessed the multiplex PCR reads via MiXCR and lists one record per CDR3 protein. The table has about 200,000 distinct CDR3 sequences, roughly 18% seen once. This clonotype was picked up one time. Time point in this sample: newly diagnosed GD, antithyroid drugs for less than 3 months. PBMC RNA served as the TCR library source. The data also belong to a second study, concerning T cells in Graves' hyperthyroidism and ophthalmopathy.

The chain carries TRBV30 and TRBJ2-3; weak D call: TRBD2 (5 bases). The sequenced sample was peripheral blood mononuclear cells (PBMCs), obtained at new diagnosis, from a patient treated with antithyroid drugs. The source of this sequence is a woman aged 25 to 39 with Graves disease. CDR3 protein: CAWSVPAGTQYF. The CDR3 region has the DNA TGTGCCTGGAGTGTACCCGCGGGCACCCAGTATTTT.